Below, 2 T cell receptor beta chains from the same sample are listed, as sequenced in a study of OX40 agonist ivuxolimab in advanced cancers. Repertoires were generated with immunoSEQ multiplex PCR, while TCRdb's copy carries only in-frame clones and drops some. The data contain around 37,000 clones, 81% of them singletons. The material sequenced was CD4+ or CD8+ T cells sorted from blood, taken in a trial of the OX40 agonist ivuxolimab. Receptor source: an adult with an advanced solid tumor such as melanoma, head and neck, liver or kidney cancer.

The chain joins TRBV9 to TRBJ1-2; 7 nucleotides agree with TRBD1. The CDR3 contains 18 residues. Germline V CDR1 and CDR2: SGDLS, YYNGEE. V was pared by 7 bases and J by 0 bases, with 18 bases of the junction left unmatched. CDR3 nucleotides: TGTGCCAGCCAGGGGGGCCCAGTTCCGGGCGCGGCTAACTATGGCTACACCTTC. It yields the protein CASQGGPVPGAANYGYTF.

A few counts support this clone. This sequence joins TRBV2 and TRBJ1-1; the match to TRBD1 covers 7 bases. The germline CDR1 and CDR2 sequences are SNHLY and FYNNEI. The CDR3 loop spans 14 amino acids. Trimming removed 7 bases from V and 10 bases from J; junction bases left unmatched: 15. The CDR3 loop is CASTPTGRGPGAFF. CDR3 sequence (DNA): TGTGCCAGCACCCCAACAGGAAGGGGGCCGGGAGCTTTCTTT.